These 28 T cell receptor beta chains came from one sample sequenced in a study of T cells in Graves' hyperthyroidism and ophthalmopathy. Template material for amplifying TCR beta CDR3 regions consisted of RNA transcripts. Primed by the HTBI set, a first-round RT-PCR was run on the TCR CDR3. MiXCR, applied by TCRdb to the multiplex PCR reads, yields one record per CDR3 protein. The repertoire consists of 730,000 or so distinct CDR3 sequences, with about 17% occurring once and the leading ten covering roughly 17%. Sequences were obtained from blood. These receptors were collected from a woman in her forties or fifties with Graves' hyperthyroidism that later progressed to Graves' ophthalmopathy.

This clonotype turned up a few times. The J gene is TRBJ1-2, the V gene TRBV4-1; D unclear. Germline values: CDR1 MGHRA, CDR2 YSYEKL. V was trimmed by 2 bases and J by 0 bases, leaving 7 bases between them. The CDR3 is made up of 14 amino acids. The CDR3 spells CASSQSPSNYGYTF. Here the CDR3 DNA reads TGCGCCAGCAGCCAATCGCCTTCTAACTATGGCTACACCTTC.

This clonotype was counted ten times or more. The gene calls are TRBV3-1 and TRBJ2-1; tentatively, D is TRBD2 (6 bases). Germline CDR1 reads LGHDT; CDR2 reads YNNKEL (reference sequence). V gave up 1 base and J gave up 10 bases, with 14 bases separating them. This CDR3 has 14 residues. The DNA of the CDR3 is TGTGCCAGCAGCCAAGGCGGGGTGTCGTTGGAGCAGTTCTTC. Amino acids: CASSQGGVSLEQFF.

This clonotype was seen only a few times. J is TRBJ2-3 and V is TRBV29-1; no reliable D call. Germline loops: CDR1 SQVTM, CDR2 ANQGSEA. The CDR3 covers 12 residues. CDR3 in DNA: TGCACATCCACCCCGGGCACAGATACGCAGTATTTT. It specifies CTSTPGTDTQYF.

The chain is built from TRBV7-2 and TRBJ2-2; possibly TRBD2 for D (6 bases). The CDR3 runs to 14 residues. V lost 4 bases to trimming and J lost 4 bases, with 10 bases between them. Germline CDR1 is SGHTA and CDR2 is FQGNSA. The chain's CDR3 is CASSSGLTTGELFF. The CDR3, as DNA: TGTGCCAGCAGCTCGGGACTGACCACCGGGGAGCTGTTTTTT.

The sample holds a few counts of this clonotype. Compared with germline, one end of the junction differs, possibly owing to a read error. The CDR3 protein is CASSLDGGGDNEQFF. In nucleotides, the CDR3 is TGTGCTAGCAGCTTAGACGGCGGGGGGGACAATGAGCAGTTCTTC. The chain has TRBV7-7 and TRBJ2-1; 9 nucleotides line up with TRBD2. The germline V gene has CDR1 SSHAT and CDR2 FNYEAQ (reference sequence). The CDR3 extends over 15 amino acids.

The sample holds a few counts of this clonotype. CDR3 region: CASSQDRGRQPQHF. The CDR3 coding sequence is TGTGCCAGTAGTCAAGACAGGGGGCGGCAGCCCCAGCATTTT. The V gene is TRBV19, the J gene TRBJ1-5; the match to TRBD1 covers 10 bases. Germline V gene sequence: CDR1 LNHDA, CDR2 SQIVND (reference sequence). The CDR3 consists of 14 residues. Losses at the gene ends were 5 bases for V and 7 bases for J; bases not matched to a gene: 5.

This clonotype has ten or more counts. The chain joins TRBV15 to TRBJ1-2; D call uncertain. Germline V gene lookup returns CDR1 LNHNV and CDR2 YYDKDF (reference sequence). The CDR3 runs to 13 residues. Trimming stripped 0 bases from V and 9 bases from J, with 11 bases between. The CDR3 region is CATSRDVGGSYTF. CDR3 coding DNA: TGTGCCACCAGCAGAGATGTTGGAGGGAGCTACACCTTC.

This clonotype has only a few counts. V usage is TRBV27 and J usage is TRBJ1-5; perhaps TRBD1 as D (6 bases). CDR3 size: 14 residues. Germline assignment: CDR1 MNHEY and CDR2 SMNVEV (reference sequence). V was cut by 5 bases and J by 6 bases, with 14 bases left in between. Written as DNA, the CDR3 is TGTGCCAGCAGTCCCTTCGGGGGGCCTCAGCCCCAGCATTTT. Residues: CASSPFGGPQPQHF.

The sample holds a few counts of this clonotype. V is TRBV4-2 and J is TRBJ2-5, with D hard to call. V lost 0 bases to trimming and J lost 1 base, with 9 bases between them. CDR3 length: 15 amino acids. Per germline, CDR1 LGHNA and CDR2 YNFKEQ. CDR3 bases: TGTGCCAGCAGCCAAGAGCGACAAACCCAAGAGACCCAGTACTTC. Translating gives CASSQERQTQETQYF.

This clonotype was detected many times. The genes are TRBV5-8 and TRBJ1-3; D is unclear. This CDR3 has 15 amino acids. With 4 bases removed from V and 2 bases from J, the gap between germline ends came to 13 bases. Germline V gene data show CDR1 as SGHTS and CDR2 as YDEGEE. The CDR3 protein is CASSPAGETGNTIYF. CDR3 DNA: TGTGCCAGCAGCCCGGCCGGGGAAACTGGAAACACCATATATTTT.

This clonotype was observed many times. The chain employs TRBV2 and TRBJ2-1; TRBD2 is a possible D gene (5 bases). Trimming left V 5 bases short and J 8 bases short, with 10 bases between. The CDR3 runs to 12 residues. Germline CDR1 is SNHLY and CDR2 is FYNNEI. The CDR3 loop is CASSYTSDEQFF. CDR3 DNA sequence: TGTGCCAGCAGTTATACTAGTGATGAGCAGTTCTTC.

The chain's CDR3 is CASSESPPVEQFF. The DNA for the CDR3 is TGTGCCAGCAGTGAATCACCCCCAGTTGAGCAGTTCTTC. The chain uses TRBV25-1 and TRBJ2-1; D is undetermined. Per germline, CDR1 MGHDK and CDR2 SYGVNS. The V and J ends lost 1 base and 9 bases respectively, with 10 bases between them. The CDR3 spans 13 residues. The full variable domain, rest sourced from reference TRBV25-1 and TRBJ2-1, is EADIYQTPRYLVIGTGKKITLECSQTMGHDKMYWYQQDPGMELHLIHYSYGVNSTEKGDLSSESTVSRIRTEHFPLTLESARPSHTSQYLCASSESPPVEQFFGPGTRLTVL.

The chain carries TRBV5-1 and TRBJ1-5; D is undetermined. Germline CDR1 reads SGHRS; CDR2 reads YFSETQ. The CDR3 runs to 13 residues. V gave up 4 bases and J gave up 5 bases, with 10 bases separating them. The chain's CDR3 is CASSTYTDQPQHF. The CDR3 DNA reads TGCGCCAGCAGCACGTACACGGATCAGCCCCAGCATTTT.

In its sample, this clonotype was seen a few times. V is TRBV6-2 or TRBV6-3 and J is TRBJ1-5; maybe TRBD1 (5 bases). CDR3 length equals 15 residues. The germline V gene encodes CDR1 MNHEY and CDR2 SVGEGT. Trimming cost V 5 bases and J 0 bases, with 11 bases left between them. The CDR3 region is CASSDRTYSNQPQHF. The CDR3 coding sequence is TGTGCCAGCAGTGACCGGACATATAGCAATCAGCCCCAGCATTTT.

This clonotype was counted at least ten times. The chain uses TRBV5-1 and TRBJ2-3; possibly TRBD1 for D (6 bases). V was trimmed by 6 bases and J by 3 bases, leaving 20 bases between them. The germline V gene encodes CDR1 SGHRS and CDR2 YFSETQ. The CDR3 spans 16 residues. In DNA, the CDR3 is TGCGCCAGCAACCTTGGCCTTTCAAGGGGGACAGATACGCAGTATTTT. Its translation is CASNLGLSRGTDTQYF. The full variable domain, in which reference TRBV5-1 and TRBJ2-3 provide the parts outside the CDR3, is KAGVTQTPRYLIKTRGQQVTLSCSPISGHRSVSWYQQTPGQGLQFLFEYFSETQRNKGNFPGRFSGRQFSNSRSEMNVSTLELGDSALYLCASNLGLSRGTDTQYFGPGTRLTVL.

This clonotype was counted many times. The chain employs TRBV3-1 and TRBJ1-1; the D gene is possibly TRBD1 (5 bases). V dropped 4 bases and J dropped 2 bases, with 14 bases sitting between them. The CDR3 has 15 residues. CDR1 and CDR2 (germline): LGHDT, YNNKEL (reference sequence). The CDR3 DNA is TGTGCCAGCAGCCCCCCAGGGAGTTACAACACTGAAGCTTTCTTT. This codes for CASSPPGSYNTEAFF.

This clonotype was seen ten or more times. The chain carries TRBV5-1 and TRBJ1-1; 10 bases agree with TRBD1. The CDR3 runs to 14 residues. V gave up 4 bases and J gave up 5 bases; unmatched junction bases: 5. Per germline, CDR1 SGHRS and CDR2 YFSETQ. The CDR3 sequence is CASSVRQGATEAFF. CDR3 nucleotide sequence: TGCGCCAGCAGCGTCCGACAGGGGGCGACTGAAGCTTTCTTT.

V usage is TRBV10-3 and J usage is TRBJ2-7; possibly TRBD2 for D (6 bases). Germline CDR1 is ENHRY and CDR2 is SYGVKD. V lost 8 bases and J 3 bases, leaving 14 bases between the germline ends. The CDR3 runs 13 residues. The CDR3 sequence is CAIGHGGVYEQYF. CDR3 coding DNA: TGTGCCATCGGACACGGGGGTGTCTACGAGCAGTACTTC.

This clonotype was detected many times. V gene TRBV7-9 combines with J gene TRBJ2-1; D perhaps matches TRBD2 (6 bases). Germline CDR1 SEHNR, CDR2 FQNEAQ (reference sequence). V lost 2 bases, J lost 7 bases, and 18 bases lay in between. CDR3 length: 16 amino acids. The CDR3 DNA is TGTGCCAGCAGCTTATCCGGGAGAAGTGGGGGTAATGAGCAGTTCTTC. Amino acids: CASSLSGRSGGNEQFF.

The V and J genes are TRBV20-1 and TRBJ1-2, with 10 bases lining up with TRBD1. The V gene end was trimmed by 4 bases and the J gene end by 7 bases; junction bases not matched to a gene: 6. The CDR3 spans 13 residues. From germline, CDR1 is DFQATT and CDR2 SNEGSKA (reference sequence). The CDR3 here is CSATTGGKSGYTF. For the CDR3, the DNA is TGCAGTGCTACGACAGGGGGCAAGAGTGGCTACACCTTC.

Only a few counts were recorded for this clonotype. CDR3 DNA sequence: TGTGCCAGCAGCCAAGGTTTCGGGGGGCAATACGAGCAGTACTTC. Its translation: CASSQGFGGQYEQYF. The V and J genes are TRBV3-1 and TRBJ2-7, with D maybe TRBD2 (7 bases). Germline assignment: CDR1 LGHDT and CDR2 YNNKEL (reference sequence). Trimming removed 1 base from V and 4 bases from J, with 14 bases in between. The CDR3 contains 15 residues.

This clonotype was seen ten or more times. The chain carries TRBV5-1 and TRBJ1-1; tentative D call: TRBD1 (6 bases). The CDR3 length is 15 residues. Germline CDR1 and CDR2: SGHRS and YFSETQ. Trimming took 2 bases from V and 5 from J, leaving 16 bases between them. As DNA, the CDR3 is TGCGCCAGCAGCTTAACAGGGTGGGTTAGGACTGAAGCTTTCTTT. It yields the protein CASSLTGWVRTEAFF.

The CDR3 loop reads CASSPRTDANTGELFF. As DNA, the CDR3 is TGTGCCAGCAGCCCTCGGACCGACGCGAACACCGGGGAGCTGTTTTTT. The V and J genes are TRBV7-8 and TRBJ2-2; no firm D call. The CDR3 is 16 residues long. Germline-derived CDR1 and CDR2 are SGHVS and FQNEAQ. Trimming cost V 5 bases and J 0 bases, with 13 bases left between them.

This clonotype was picked up many times. The rearrangement uses TRBV3-1 and TRBJ1-1; 10 bases match TRBD1. Germline CDR1 reads LGHDT; CDR2 reads YNNKEL (reference sequence). The junction had 3 bases not matched to a gene; V was cut back by 3 bases and J by 5 bases. This CDR3 spans 14 amino acids. The CDR3 DNA reads as TGTGCCAGCAGCCAGGACAGGGGGTTTACTGAAGCTTTCTTT. Translation: CASSQDRGFTEAFF.

This clonotype turned up a few times. This chain links TRBV19 with TRBJ1-3, with D possibly being TRBD1 (6 bases). Looked up from germline, CDR1 is LNHDA and CDR2 is SQIVND (reference sequence). The CDR3 extends over 16 amino acids. V gave up 5 bases and J gave up 0 bases, with 14 bases separating them. The CDR3 protein is CASSWTRTASGNTIYF. The CDR3 DNA sequence: TGTGCCAGTAGTTGGACCCGGACAGCCTCTGGAAACACCATATATTTT.

In this sample, this clonotype turned up many times. V is TRBV20-1 and J is TRBJ2-3; tentatively, D is TRBD1 (5 bases). The germline V and J ends were trimmed by 6 bases and 2 bases, with 15 bases remaining between them. CDR3 size: 14 residues. Germline CDR1 DFQATT, CDR2 SNEGSKA (reference sequence). CDR3 loop: CSAPAWGYTDTQYF. The CDR3 nucleotides read TGCAGTGCCCCAGCTTGGGGCTACACAGATACGCAGTATTTT.

The chain recombines TRBV12-3 or TRBV12-4 with TRBJ2-2; D is uncertain. Trimming stripped 3 bases from V and 9 bases from J, with 5 bases between. The CDR3 is 11 amino acids. This chain's CDR3 is CASSFARELFF. The CDR3 DNA reads TGTGCCAGCAGTTTTGCAAGGGAGCTGTTTTTT.

This clonotype was detected ten times or more. V and J are TRBV20-1 and TRBJ1-2, with D uncertain. The CDR3 loop spans 10 amino acids. Trimming left V 5 bases short and J 4 bases short, with 5 bases between. The germline V gene encodes CDR1 DFQATT and CDR2 SNEGSKA (reference sequence). CDR3 in DNA: TGCAGTGCTCTTTTCTATGGCTACACCTTC. It specifies CSALFYGYTF.